This T cell receptor beta chain originates from a study of T cells in localized non-small cell lung cancer. Remarks on this clone: Its antigen is currently unknown.

Study results and caveats: In adjacent lung appeared a median about 58 of the top 100 tumor clones.

TCRdb keeps only in-frame clones here, not all; method: immunoSEQ multiplex PCR. The data show around 130,000 clones, roughly 90% seen once. The CDR3 contains 11 residues. Germline CDR1 and CDR2: GTSNPN and SVGIG (reference sequence). Trimming stripped 3 bases from V and 7 bases from J, with 9 bases between. Here the sequenced sample was peripheral blood, taken before any cancer treatment. This TCR was recovered from a female donor older than 55 with stage I lung adenocarcinoma. The chain is built from TRBV30 and TRBJ1-2; D ambiguous. CDR3 sequence reads: CAWRRSGGYTF. The CDR3 region has the DNA TGTGCCTGGAGGCGGAGTGGTGGCTACACCTTC.